This TCR beta chain was documented in a study of blood T cell repertoires in COVID-19. Authors' processing steps: Reference gene primer amplification in the assay estimated nucleated cell counts. Repertoires were generated with immunoSEQ multiplex PCR, while TCRdb's copy carries only in-frame clones and drops some. That table supplies the V and J calls and clone size; D and trimming were determined from the DNA. Among more than 300,000 clones, roughly 83% were seen once, and the ten largest hold around 1.5%. Trimming stripped 4 bases from V and 0 bases from J, with 13 bases between. Germline values: CDR1 LNHDA, CDR2 SQIVND (reference sequence). The CDR3 sequence is 16 residues long.

The clonotype originates from a woman in her fifties or sixties with acute or convalescent COVID-19. The sequencing input was peripheral blood. The chain joins TRBV19 to TRBJ1-5; D uncertain. The CDR3 sequence is CASSRSQRVSNQPQHF. As DNA, the CDR3 is TGTGCCAGTAGTAGGAGTCAGAGAGTTAGCAATCAGCCCCAGCATTTT.